This TCR beta chain was sequenced during a study of shared clonotypes between healthy human individuals. Study-wide results and caveats: It was anticipated that sequencing depth would influence how many clonotypes donors shared.

Trimming left V 3 bases short and J 5 bases short, with 5 bases between. From germline, CDR1 is MDHEN and CDR2 SYDVKM. This CDR3 has 12 amino acids. Regarding this clone: Its matching antigen is unknown.

Per the authors' pipeline: ImmunoSEQ yielded junction-only sequences lacking quality scores, so filtering differed. TCRdb keeps only in-frame clones here, not all; method: immunoSEQ multiplex PCR. D and trimming come from the DNA, and the V and J calls and clone size come from that table. The sample has some 500,000 clones, 65% to 80% seen once. Sequencing was carried out using PBMCs. V usage is TRBV28 and J usage is TRBJ1-3; the D is unclear. The receptor was derived from a woman in her forties in good health. Some clones in this sample may be carry-over from other donors' samples. Written as DNA, the CDR3 is TGTGCCAGCAGTTTGAGGAGAAACACCATATATTTT. Protein: CASSLRRNTIYF.